The 29 T cell receptor beta chains listed next were all sequenced from one sample in a study of cytomegalovirus exposure and HLA in healthy donors. Repertoires were generated with immunoSEQ multiplex PCR, while TCRdb's copy carries only in-frame clones and drops some. The sample includes 250,000 to 300,000 clones, 85% to 90% of them seen just once. The material sequenced was PBMCs. Receptor source: a young woman in good health and CMV-seronegative.

The CDR3 DNA follows: TGTGCCAGCAGTGAGAAGGGGACTAGCGGGGCAGGCGGGGAGCTGTTTTTT. It specifies CASSEKGTSGAGGELFF. J is TRBJ2-2 and V is TRBV2, with TRBD2 matching 13 bases. Germline-derived CDR1 and CDR2 are SNHLY and FYNNEI. After removal of 3 bases from V and 7 bases from J, the junction contained 8 bases not matched to a gene. The CDR3 extends over 17 amino acids.

The chain recombines TRBV4-3 with TRBJ1-2; D may be TRBD1 (5 bases). This CDR3 contains 15 residues. Trimming removed 0 bases at V and 1 base at J, with 9 bases between. Germline V gene lookup returns CDR1 LGHNA and CDR2 YSLEER. The CDR3 DNA reads as TGCGCCAGCAGCCAAGATGCGGGGGGTAACTATGGCTACACCTTC. Encoded protein: CASSQDAGGNYGYTF.

Written as DNA, the CDR3 is TGTGCCAGCAGTTCCCCTAGCGGGGCCTACGAGCAGTACGTC. Protein: CASSSPSGAYEQYV. This chain joins TRBV28 and TRBJ2-7; TRBD2 matches at 9 bases. The V segment lost 4 bases and the J segment 2 bases; nucleotides outside the gene matches: 3. The CDR3 contains 14 residues. Germline CDR1 and CDR2: MDHEN and SYDVKM.

The chain recombines TRBV5-4 with TRBJ2-6; 8 bases map to TRBD1. The CDR3 sequence is 15 residues long. V gave up 4 bases and J gave up 2 bases; unmatched junction bases: 2. In germline, CDR1 is SGHNT, CDR2 YYREEE (reference sequence). CDR3 sequence (DNA): TGTGCCAGCAGCGCAGGGGGCGCTGGGGCCAACGTCCTGACTTTC. It is translated as CASSAGGAGANVLTF.

This chain connects TRBV11-2 to TRBJ2-1; 10 bases line up with TRBD1. V gave up 1 base and J gave up 3 bases; unmatched junction bases: 3. Germline CDR1 reads SGHAT; CDR2 reads FQNNGV. The CDR3 has 16 residues. CDR3 nucleotides: TGTGCCAGCAGCTTAGCGACAGGGGGCCTCTACAATGAGCAGTTCTTC. Protein sequence: CASSLATGGLYNEQFF.

The J gene is TRBJ1-2, the V gene TRBV12-5; 12 bases fit TRBD1. CDR1 and CDR2 (germline): LGHNT, FRNRAP. V lost 0 bases, J lost 7 bases, and 6 bases stayed unmatched. The CDR3 loop spans 16 amino acids. The CDR3 reads CASGLVVGQGAIGYTF. The CDR3 DNA reads as TGTGCTAGTGGTTTGGTTGTGGGACAGGGGGCGATTGGCTACACCTTC.

This clone occurred a few times. This chain links TRBV6-1 with TRBJ1-1, with D tentatively TRBD1 (5 bases). Trimming took 6 bases from V and 4 from J, leaving 12 bases between them. CDR3 length: 13 residues. Germline CDR1 and CDR2: MNHNS and SASEGT. Written as DNA, the CDR3 is TGTGCCAGCAGAATCGACAGCTCCACTGAAGCTTTCTTT. Translation: CASRIDSSTEAFF.

The rearrangement links TRBV29-1 to TRBJ1-1; no definite D call. The length of the CDR3 is 13 residues. V shed 4 bases and J shed 4 bases, with 13 bases lying between them. Germline CDR1 reads SQVTM; CDR2 reads ANQGSEA. CDR3 in DNA: TGCAGCGTTGGACGGGAGGACGGCACTGAAGCTTTCTTT. Encoded protein: CSVGREDGTEAFF.

The chain uses TRBV7-8 and TRBJ2-3; 11 positions match TRBD2. The CDR3 has 16 amino acids. CDR1 is SGHVS, CDR2 FQNEAQ, per germline. V lost 5 bases to trimming and J lost 4 bases; unmatched junction nucleotides: 8. The CDR3: CASSPLTSGGADTQYF. For the CDR3, the DNA is TGTGCCAGCAGCCCCCTAACTAGCGGGGGTGCAGATACGCAGTATTTT.

The V and J genes are TRBV6-5 and TRBJ2-7; the D is unclear. With 4 bases removed from V and 4 bases from J, the gap between germline ends came to 11 bases. The CDR3 consists of 13 residues. In germline, CDR1 is MNHEY, CDR2 SVGAGI. The CDR3 sequence: CASSSPVLYEQYF. As DNA, the CDR3 is TGTGCCAGCAGTTCCCCAGTTTTATACGAGCAGTACTTC.

The chain links TRBV28 to TRBJ1-2; 8 bases align to TRBD1. The CDR3 totals 17 residues. J lost 0 bases, V lost 4 bases, and 10 bases had no gene match. Germline CDR1 reads MDHEN; CDR2 reads SYDVKM. CDR3 nucleotide sequence: TGTGCCAGCAGTTCTCAATCACAGGGGGACGCTAACTATGGCTACACCTTC. Translated, it gives CASSSQSQGDANYGYTF.

The chain uses TRBV7-6 and TRBJ1-3, with D possibly TRBD1 on 5 matching bases. This CDR3 comprises 14 residues. CDR1 SGHVS and CDR2 FNYEAQ come from the germline V gene. Trimming removed 1 base from V and 2 bases from J, with 6 bases in between. CDR3 loop: CASSLETAGNTIYF. DNA for the CDR3: TGTGCCAGCAGCTTAGAGACAGCTGGAAACACCATATATTTT.

This clone was recorded only once. The rearrangement links TRBV5-1 to TRBJ2-1, with TRBD1 matching over 12 bases. In germline, CDR1 is SGHRS, CDR2 YFSETQ. The CDR3 is made up of 15 amino acids. V shed 4 bases, J shed 8 bases, and the junction held 7 bases outside the gene matches. DNA for the CDR3: TGCGCCAGCAGCCAGGCCGGGACAGGGGGCTATGAGCAGTTCTTC. Amino acids: CASSQAGTGGYEQFF.

The chain links TRBV4-1 to TRBJ2-7, with 7 bases identical to TRBD1. The germline V gene has CDR1 MGHRA and CDR2 YSYEKL. The V gene end was trimmed by 2 bases and the J gene end by 2 bases; junction bases not matched to a gene: 12. The CDR3 runs to 17 residues. The CDR3 bases are TGCGCCAGCAGCCAAAGGGGTCGACAGGGTGTAACCTACGAGCAGTACTTC. It yields the protein CASSQRGRQGVTYEQYF.

This chain uses TRBV20-1 with TRBJ1-1; D unresolved. Per the germline V gene, CDR1 is DFQATT and CDR2 is SNEGSKA (reference sequence). This CDR3 is 11 amino acids long. The V end lost 6 bases, the J end lost 4 bases, and 9 bases lay between the germline ends. The CDR3 DNA reads as TGCAGTGCCGTTCGCAGCACTGAAGCTTTCTTT. Protein: CSAVRSTEAFF.

J is TRBJ2-6 and V is TRBV2; TRBD1 matches 7 bases. Germline V CDR1 and CDR2: SNHLY, FYNNEI. The V segment lost 4 bases and the J segment 1 base; nucleotides outside the gene matches: 7. This CDR3 spans 17 amino acids. Here the CDR3 DNA reads TGTGCCAGCAGTGTATCTCCAGGGGGATCTGGGGCCAACGTCCTGACTTTC. This encodes CASSVSPGGSGANVLTF. The variable domain in full, completed from reference TRBV2 and TRBJ2-6, reads EPEVTQTPSHQVTQMGQEVILRCVPISNHLYFYWYRQILGQKVEFLVSFYNNEISEKSEIFDDQFSVERPDGSNFTLKIRSTKLEDSAMYFCASSVSPGGSGANVLTFGAGSRLTVL.

The chain couples TRBV18 to TRBJ2-1; tentative D call: TRBD2 (6 bases). The CDR3 has 14 amino acids. V lost 2 bases to trimming and J lost 8 bases, with 13 bases between them. Germline CDR1 KGHSH, CDR2 LQKENI. CDR3 bases: TGTGCCAGCTCACCAGGGACTCCGCAGCATGAGCAGTTCTTC. It translates to CASSPGTPQHEQFF.

This rearrangement joins TRBV29-1 to TRBJ1-2; 8 nucleotides match TRBD1. V gave up 7 bases and J gave up 4 bases; unmatched junction bases: 5. The CDR3 consists of 12 residues. Per the germline V gene, CDR1 is SQVTM and CDR2 is ANQGSEA. The CDR3 DNA reads as TGCAGCGGGGGACAGGATCGCTATGGCTACACCTTC. Encoded protein: CSGGQDRYGYTF.

This clone has more than one count but fewer than ten. The chain couples TRBV2 to TRBJ1-4; a weak D match, TRBD1 (6 bases). Germline V lookup: CDR1 SNHLY, CDR2 FYNNEI. The CDR3 length is 12 residues. The V end lost 1 base, the J end lost 10 bases, and 7 bases lay between the germline ends. This chain's CDR3 is CASSEDRAKLFF. DNA of the CDR3: TGTGCCAGCAGTGAAGACAGGGCAAAACTGTTTTTT.

This sequence joins TRBV7-8 and TRBJ2-1; 9 positions match TRBD1. CDR1 is SGHVS and CDR2 is FQNEAQ in the germline V gene. This CDR3 spans 15 amino acids. Trimming removed 5 bases from V and 7 bases from J; junction bases left unmatched: 9. CDR3 nucleotides: TGTGCCAGCAGCAAAGACAGGGGGAAAGGAAATGAGCAGTTCTTC. It yields the protein CASSKDRGKGNEQFF.

The chain uses TRBV27 and TRBJ1-5; no firm D call. The CDR3 is made up of 16 amino acids. Trimming shortened V by 1 base and J by 1 base, and 11 bases separated the two germline ends. CDR1 is MNHEY and CDR2 is SMNVEV in the germline V gene (reference sequence). The CDR3 DNA sequence: TGTGCCAGCAGTTTATTCCCCCGAGGGAGCAATCAGCCCCAGCATTTT. This gives the protein CASSLFPRGSNQPQHF.

V usage is TRBV5-1 and J usage is TRBJ2-2; D gene uncertain. Trimming removed 1 base from V and 1 base from J, with 5 bases in between. The CDR3 has 14 amino acids. From germline, CDR1 is SGHRS and CDR2 YFSETQ. CDR3 coding DNA: TGCGCCAGCAGCTTGTACTGGAACACCGGGGAGCTGTTTTTT. Translation gives CASSLYWNTGELFF.

J is TRBJ2-1 and V is TRBV9; perhaps TRBD1 as D (5 bases). This CDR3 contains 11 residues. V gave up 6 bases and J gave up 5 bases, with 6 bases separating them. The germline CDR1 and CDR2 sequences are SGDLS and YYNGEE. The CDR3 region is CASKGHNEQFF. CDR3 bases: TGTGCCAGCAAGGGGCACAATGAGCAGTTCTTC.

The V and J genes are TRBV5-5 and TRBJ1-2; 8 nucleotides match TRBD1. The CDR3 spans 14 residues. Per germline, CDR1 SGHKS and CDR2 YYEKEE (reference sequence). With 6 bases clipped from V and 8 bases from J, the junction kept 12 bases outside the gene matches. CDR3 sequence (DNA): TGTGCCAGCAACCCCTTGGACAGGGCGGACGGCTACACCTTC. This encodes CASNPLDRADGYTF.

The chain employs TRBV4-1 and TRBJ2-1; 15 bases are shared with TRBD2. The CDR3 is made up of 16 amino acids. The V segment lost 4 bases and the J segment 4 bases; nucleotides outside the gene matches: 2. Germline values: CDR1 MGHRA, CDR2 YSYEKL. CDR3 protein: CASSRGLAGGYNEQFF. Written as DNA, the CDR3 is TGCGCCAGCAGCCGCGGACTAGCGGGGGGGTACAATGAGCAGTTCTTC.

This chain links TRBV5-1 with TRBJ2-1; TRBD2 matches 10 bases. After removal of 0 bases from V and 2 bases from J, the junction contained 8 bases not matched to a gene. CDR1 is SGHRS, CDR2 YFSETQ, per germline. The CDR3 spans 18 residues. CDR3 sequence: CASSLAPATSGAYNEQFF. CDR3 nucleotide sequence: TGCGCCAGCAGCTTGGCCCCGGCTACTAGCGGGGCCTACAATGAGCAGTTCTTC.

The V call is TRBV7-7, the J call TRBJ2-5; 8 positions agree with TRBD2. V shed 4 bases and J 2 bases; nucleotides not matched to a gene: 12. Germline V CDR1 and CDR2: SSHAT, FNYEAQ (reference sequence). This CDR3 has 17 amino acids. CDR3 sequence (DNA): TGTGCCAGCAGCTCAGGACCTAGCGGGCCGCCACAAGAGACCCAGTACTTC. Encoded protein: CASSSGPSGPPQETQYF.

This chain connects TRBV6-6 to TRBJ1-2; no definite D call. CDR3 length: 15 residues. The V end was cut by 7 bases, the J end by 7 bases, with 22 bases between. Germline V CDR1 and CDR2: MNHNY, SVGAGI (reference sequence). CDR3 sequence (DNA): TGTGCCAGCACTCCCCTAAGACTGGTGACGGGTGGCTACACCTTC. This encodes CASTPLRLVTGGYTF.

This clone came up once. The chain employs TRBV27 and TRBJ2-1; D not certain. From germline, CDR1 is MNHEY and CDR2 SMNVEV (reference sequence). This CDR3 has 12 residues. Trimming cost V 4 bases and J 6 bases, with 7 bases left between them. The CDR3 bases are TGTGCCAGCAGTTCGCTCGGCAATGAGCAGTTCTTC. As protein: CASSSLGNEQFF.